This passage covers 10 T cell receptor beta chains from one sample sequenced in a study of cytomegalovirus exposure and HLA in healthy donors. PCR employed 60 Vbeta and 13 Jbeta primers. Sequenced by immunoSEQ multiplex PCR; TCRdb stores in-frame clones only, minus some. The profile covers some 190,000 clones, with around three quarters appearing a single time and about 1.6% taken by the ten largest. Sequencing used PBMCs. All receptors come from a woman aged 18-29 years in good health and CMV-seronegative.

This rearrangement joins TRBV7-3 to TRBJ2-3; the D gene is possibly TRBD2 (6 bases). The V and J ends lost 2 bases and 4 bases respectively, with 13 bases between them. In germline, CDR1 is SGHTA, CDR2 FQGTGA. This CDR3 is 15 amino acids long. The CDR3 bases are TGTGCCAGCAGCTTAGGAGGGAGAAGGGCAGATACGCAGTATTTT. Residues: CASSLGGRRADTQYF.

This chain links TRBV28 with TRBJ2-1, with no clear D. V lost 6 bases, J lost 3 bases, and 12 bases lay in between. Germline V CDR1 and CDR2: MDHEN, SYDVKM. This CDR3 has 14 amino acids. The CDR3 here is CASSLLRSYNEQFF. The CDR3 bases are TGTGCCAGCAGCTTGTTGAGGAGCTACAATGAGCAGTTCTTC.

The rearrangement links TRBV5-1 to TRBJ1-1; D is uncertain. V was cut by 4 bases and J by 6 bases, with 16 bases left in between. The length of the CDR3 is 14 residues. Germline V lookup: CDR1 SGHRS, CDR2 YFSETQ. CDR3 sequence: CASSITGFRAEAFF. CDR3 DNA: TGCGCCAGCAGCATCACCGGGTTCCGGGCTGAAGCTTTCTTT. The full variable domain, with the rest looked up from reference TRBV5-1 and TRBJ1-1, is KAGVTQTPRYLIKTRGQQVTLSCSPISGHRSVSWYQQTPGQGLQFLFEYFSETQRNKGNFPGRFSGRQFSNSRSEMNVSTLELGDSALYLCASSITGFRAEAFFGQGTRLTVV.

CDR3 loop: CASSFRTRTYNEQFF. The CDR3 DNA reads as TGTGCCAGCAGCTTTAGGACTAGGACTTACAATGAGCAGTTCTTC. The chain carries TRBV5-6 and TRBJ2-1; 7 positions agree with TRBD2. J was trimmed by 4 bases and V by 2 bases; bases with no gene match: 6. Germline CDR1 is SGHDT and CDR2 is YYEEEE. The CDR3 runs 15 residues.

The chain joins TRBV18 to TRBJ2-7, with 10 nucleotides matching TRBD1. From germline, CDR1 is KGHSH and CDR2 LQKENI. The V and J ends lost 0 bases and 3 bases, in that order; junction bases with no gene match: 2. The CDR3 has 15 amino acids. The CDR3 region has the DNA TGTGCCAGCTCACCACCGGGGACAGGGGTCTACGAGCAGTACTTC. This translates into CASSPPGTGVYEQYF.

The chain links TRBV28 to TRBJ1-1; D possibly corresponds to TRBD1 (6 bases). The length of the CDR3 is 15 residues. The germline V gene encodes CDR1 MDHEN and CDR2 SYDVKM. Deletions cut 2 bases from V and 7 bases from J, with 17 bases between. CDR3 bases: TGTGCCAGCAGTTTACCCTCCGACAGGTTTAATGAAGCTTTCTTT. Protein sequence: CASSLPSDRFNEAFF.

This sequence joins TRBV5-8 and TRBJ2-5; tentative D call: TRBD2 (5 bases). Germline V CDR1 and CDR2: SGHTS, YDEGEE. The ends were cut back, 9 bases at V and 2 bases at J, with 17 bases in the middle. This CDR3 has 14 amino acids. This CDR3 is CATSPPGTQETQYF. The CDR3 coding sequence is TGTGCCACCTCCCCCCCGGGAACTCAAGAGACCCAGTACTTC. The whole variable domain, remainder taken from reference TRBV5-8 and TRBJ2-5, is EAGVTQSPTHLIKTRGQQATLRCSPISGHTSVYWYQQALGLGLQFLLWYDEGEERNRGNFPPRFSGRQFPNYSSELNVNALELEDSALYLCATSPPGTQETQYFGPGTRLLVL.

For the CDR3, the DNA is TGCGCCAGCAGCTTCGGGGTAGCGGGGGGAGAGACCCAGTACTTC. Translation: CASSFGVAGGETQYF. The chain recombines TRBV5-1 with TRBJ2-5; 10 bases align to TRBD2. The CDR3 contains 15 residues. The V gene's germline CDR1 is SGHRS and CDR2 YFSETQ. V shed 2 bases, J shed 4 bases, and the junction held 5 bases outside the gene matches. The complete variable domain, with remaining parts taken from reference TRBV5-1 and TRBJ2-5, reads KAGVTQTPRYLIKTRGQQVTLSCSPISGHRSVSWYQQTPGQGLQFLFEYFSETQRNKGNFPGRFSGRQFSNSRSEMNVSTLELGDSALYLCASSFGVAGGETQYFGPGTRLLVL.

The V call is TRBV9, the J call TRBJ2-7, with 7 bases identical to TRBD1. The germline V gene has CDR1 SGDLS and CDR2 YYNGEE. Losses at the gene ends were 3 bases for V and 5 bases for J; bases not matched to a gene: 5. This CDR3 region has 13 residues. In nucleotides, the CDR3 is TGTGCCAGCAGCGACAACAGGGGCCACGAGCAGTACTTC. Amino acids: CASSDNRGHEQYF.

The chain combines TRBV7-2 with TRBJ1-4; a possible D gene is TRBD1 (6 bases). The CDR3 is 18 amino acids. Trimming took 3 bases from V and 8 from J, leaving 25 bases between them. Germline assignment: CDR1 SGHTA and CDR2 FQGNSA. The CDR3: CASSFQGGGFGPYEKLFF. The CDR3 region has the DNA TGTGCCAGCAGCTTTCAAGGGGGGGGGTTTGGACCGTACGAAAAACTGTTTTTT.